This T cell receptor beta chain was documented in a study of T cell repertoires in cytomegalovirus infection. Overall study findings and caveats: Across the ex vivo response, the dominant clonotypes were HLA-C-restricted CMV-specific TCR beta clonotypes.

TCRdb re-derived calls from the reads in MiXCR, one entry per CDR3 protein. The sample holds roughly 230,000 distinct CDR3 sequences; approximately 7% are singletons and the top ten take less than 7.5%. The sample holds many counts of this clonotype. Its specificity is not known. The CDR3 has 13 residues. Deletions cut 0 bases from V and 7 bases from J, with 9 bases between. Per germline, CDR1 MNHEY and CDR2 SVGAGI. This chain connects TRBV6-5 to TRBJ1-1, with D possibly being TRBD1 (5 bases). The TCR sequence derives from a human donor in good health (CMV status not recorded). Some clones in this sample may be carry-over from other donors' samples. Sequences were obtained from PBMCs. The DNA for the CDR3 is TGTGCCAGCAGTTACTCCGGGACGTTTGAAGCTTTCTTT. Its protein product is CASSYSGTFEAFF.